One sample yielded the 20 T cell receptor beta chains listed below, sequenced in a study of T cells after yellow fever vaccination (dated by TCRdb to the late 2010s). Receptor amplification or capture employed 5' RACE. Instrument on record: Illumina HiSeq 2500. TCRdb trimmed the raw reads at Q25, called clones with MiXCR and kept productive beta chains. Rows with one shared CDR3 protein collapse into an entry with the most common genes and DNA. Counted in this sample were some 600,000 distinct CDR3 sequences; more than 9% of them appeared once. The ten top clones hold under 15% of the sample. Interpreted using the paper, the treatment or condition label stands for: live attenuated yellow fever vaccine strain. The input for sequencing was PBMCs, taken on the day of the yellow fever booster vaccination. The source is a man aged 25-45 years who received the YFV17D yellow fever vaccine.

This rearrangement joins TRBV7-2 to TRBJ2-1, with D possibly TRBD2 on 5 matching bases. Trimming removed 5 bases at V and 4 bases at J, with 18 bases between. CDR1 SGHTA and CDR2 FQGNSA come from the germline V gene. The CDR3 spans 16 residues. CDR3 bases: TGTGCCAGCAGCCTACTCGGTGAGGGAATATACAATGAGCAGTTCTTC. This gives the protein CASSLLGEGIYNEQFF. The complete variable domain, with remaining parts taken from reference TRBV7-2 and TRBJ2-1, reads GAGVSQSPSNKVTEKGKDVELRCDPISGHTALYWYRQSLGQGLEFLIYFQGNSAPDKSGLPSDRFSAERTGGSVSTLTIQRTQQEDSAVYLCASSLLGEGIYNEQFFGPGTRLTVL.

The chain is built from TRBV4-2 and TRBJ2-5; D gene ambiguous. The CDR3 has 15 residues. Germline CDR1 is LGHNA and CDR2 is YNFKEQ. Trimming pared 1 base from V and 5 bases from J, leaving 14 bases between. The CDR3 region has the DNA TGTGCCAGCAGCCAAGGATTATTCTCGTTTGAGACCCAGTACTTC. Amino acid sequence: CASSQGLFSFETQYF.

This clonotype came up a few times. V and J are TRBV4-2 and TRBJ2-1; 10 bases map to TRBD2. Germline values: CDR1 LGHNA, CDR2 YNFKEQ. Trimming took 3 bases from V and 8 from J; bases not matched to a gene: 13. The CDR3 consists of 17 residues. The CDR3 here is CASSHAYQLAGRDEQFF. CDR3 in DNA: TGTGCCAGCAGCCATGCCTATCAACTAGCGGGAAGGGATGAGCAGTTCTTC.

This clonotype was counted at least ten times. The chain employs TRBV5-1 and TRBJ2-5; unclear D gene. Trimming took 0 bases from V and 1 from J, leaving 10 bases between them. The CDR3 has 15 residues. Per germline, CDR1 SGHRS and CDR2 YFSETQ. The CDR3 loop is CASSLARGSQETQYF. The CDR3 DNA reads TGCGCCAGCAGCTTGGCCCGAGGAAGCCAAGAGACCCAGTACTTC.

The CDR3 DNA is TGTGCCAGCAGTCCCCGGGGTTCGAACACTGAAGCTTTCTTT. Residues: CASSPRGSNTEAFF. The V and J genes are TRBV6-1 and TRBJ1-1; no clear D gene. Germline CDR1 reads MNHNS; CDR2 reads SASEGT. V was clipped by 5 bases and J by 1 base, with 11 bases between them. The CDR3 length is 14 residues.

The chain joins TRBV6-5 to TRBJ2-7; 10 nucleotides line up with TRBD2. Germline CDR1 is MNHEY and CDR2 is SVGAGI. V shed 3 bases, J shed 9 bases, and the junction held 14 bases outside the gene matches. This CDR3 spans 16 amino acids. CDR3 region: CASSYLSGLAPRGQYF. CDR3 DNA: TGTGCCAGCAGTTATCTTTCGGGACTAGCGCCTCGGGGGCAGTACTTC.

In nucleotides, the CDR3 is TGCGCCAGCAGCTTGGCCCCGGGACTAGCGACGTCCGGGGAGCTGTTTTTT. It is translated as CASSLAPGLATSGELFF. J is TRBJ2-2 and V is TRBV5-1, with 10 bases fitting TRBD2. The CDR3 consists of 17 residues. Germline loops: CDR1 SGHRS, CDR2 YFSETQ. The J segment lost 6 bases and the V segment lost 0 bases, leaving 8 bases of the junction unmatched.

This clonotype was observed a handful of times. This chain links TRBV6-2 or TRBV6-3 with TRBJ1-1; D unresolved. CDR1 is MNHEY and CDR2 is SVGEGT in the germline V gene. CDR3 length: 15 amino acids. Trimming stripped 5 bases from V and 0 bases from J, with 13 bases between. The CDR3 sequence: CASSPLAILNTEAFF. CDR3 sequence (DNA): TGTGCCAGCAGTCCCCTGGCAATCCTGAACACTGAAGCTTTCTTT.

This clonotype was observed a few times. The V and J genes are TRBV23-1 and TRBJ2-1, with 8 positions matching TRBD2. TRBV23-1 is placed among ORFs of uncertain function. With V trimmed by 4 bases and J by 4 bases, 9 bases remained unmatched. The CDR3 has 16 amino acids. The CDR3 is CASSPERELRYNEQFF. The CDR3 DNA follows: TGCGCCAGCAGTCCGGAGCGGGAGCTGAGATACAATGAGCAGTTCTTC.

In this sample, this clonotype turned up many times. The chain joins TRBV29-1 to TRBJ1-1; D unclear. Trimming took off 4 bases at V and 1 base at J, with 7 bases between the two ends. CDR1 and CDR2 (germline): SQVTM, ANQGSEA. The CDR3 sequence is 12 residues long. In DNA form, the CDR3 reads TGCAGCGTTGGGGTAGCGAACACTGAAGCTTTCTTT. Its protein is CSVGVANTEAFF.

In this sample, this clonotype turned up a few times. The chain combines TRBV20-1 with TRBJ2-7; TRBD2 agrees at 10 bases. Germline lookup yields CDR1 DFQATT and CDR2 SNEGSKA (reference sequence). With 0 bases clipped from V and 1 base from J, the junction kept 3 bases outside the gene matches. This CDR3 contains 15 residues. This CDR3 is CSARDGTSVSYEQYF. CDR3 nucleotides: TGCAGTGCTAGAGACGGGACTAGCGTATCCTACGAGCAGTACTTC.

At least ten counts were recorded for this clonotype. The chain employs TRBV6-1 and TRBJ2-1, with 8 bases identical to TRBD1. Germline values: CDR1 MNHNS, CDR2 SASEGT. This CDR3 has 13 residues. Unmatched junction bases numbered 5, after V lost 8 bases and J lost 5 bases. Written as DNA, the CDR3 is TGTGCCAGCCGGACAGGGCACGACAATGAGCAGTTCTTC. It is translated as CASRTGHDNEQFF.

The V gene is TRBV20-1, the J gene TRBJ2-1; weak D call: TRBD2 (6 bases). The germline V gene encodes CDR1 DFQATT and CDR2 SNEGSKA (reference sequence). Between the trimmed V and J ends, which lost 6 bases and 2 bases, there was a span of 17 bases. The CDR3 runs 15 residues. CDR3: CSADPPGGAYNEQFF. The CDR3 DNA sequence: TGCAGTGCGGATCCTCCAGGCGGGGCCTACAATGAGCAGTTCTTC.

There are a few counts of this clonotype. V is TRBV5-6 and J is TRBJ2-5, with 9 positions matching TRBD1. There are 14 residues in the CDR3. Germline assignment: CDR1 SGHDT and CDR2 YYEEEE. The V segment lost 3 bases and the J segment 6 bases; nucleotides outside the gene matches: 6. Written as DNA, the CDR3 is TGTGCCAGCAGCTACAGGGGGCAGGTGAAGACCCAGTACTTC. Protein sequence: CASSYRGQVKTQYF.

This chain connects TRBV7-9 to TRBJ2-5; no clear D gene. Trimming pared 5 bases from V and 4 bases from J, leaving 17 bases between. This CDR3 region has 15 residues. Per the germline V gene, CDR1 is SEHNR and CDR2 is FQNEAQ (reference sequence). The CDR3 DNA reads TGTGCCAGCAGCGCAGCCGAGGCCAAGGGAGAGACCCAGTACTTC. As protein: CASSAAEAKGETQYF.

This sequence joins TRBV7-2 and TRBJ2-4; TRBD2 matches 7 bases. The CDR3 consists of 17 residues. With 5 bases clipped from V and 7 bases from J, the junction kept 17 bases outside the gene matches. Per the germline V gene, CDR1 is SGHTA and CDR2 is FQGNSA. The CDR3 DNA is TGTGCCAGCAGCCCGCGTCTAGCGGACCCTGCGGCGAACATTCAGTACTTC. This codes for CASSPRLADPAANIQYF. Full variable domain (outside the CDR3, taken from reference TRBV7-2 and TRBJ2-4): GAGVSQSPSNKVTEKGKDVELRCDPISGHTALYWYRQSLGQGLEFLIYFQGNSAPDKSGLPSDRFSAERTGGSVSTLTIQRTQQEDSAVYLCASSPRLADPAANIQYFGAGTRLSVL.

This clonotype turned up a few times. The chain uses TRBV3-1 and TRBJ2-1; TRBD2 matches 9 bases. CDR1 LGHDT and CDR2 YNNKEL come from the germline V gene (reference sequence). This CDR3 has 16 residues. J gave up 4 bases and V 0 bases, and 4 bases lay outside the gene matches. The DNA for the CDR3 is TGTGCCAGCAGCCAAGATTCCCTAGCGGGATACAATGAGCAGTTCTTC. This translates into CASSQDSLAGYNEQFF.

The genes are TRBV28 and TRBJ2-5; weak D call: TRBD2 (7 bases). Looked up from germline, CDR1 is MDHEN and CDR2 is SYDVKM. Deletions cut 4 bases from V and 4 bases from J, with 19 bases between. The CDR3 runs to 16 residues. CDR3 amino acids: CASSSILWGGGETQYF. The CDR3 bases are TGTGCCAGCAGTTCCATTTTATGGGGAGGGGGAGAGACCCAGTACTTC.

The rearrangement joins TRBV12-3 or TRBV12-4 to TRBJ2-1; unclear D gene. The CDR3 covers 17 residues. V was clipped by 6 bases and J by 0 bases, with 18 bases between them. DNA of the CDR3: TGTGCCAGCAGCAGAAGTGGCAGCCCAAGCTCCTACAATGAGCAGTTCTTC. Its protein product is CASSRSGSPSSYNEQFF.

This clonotype was detected many times. The chain recombines TRBV6-1 with TRBJ1-2, with D uncertain. The V end was cut by 6 bases, the J end by 4 bases, with 12 bases between. This CDR3 has 13 amino acids. Germline CDR1 and CDR2: MNHNS and SASEGT. The CDR3 DNA reads TGTGCCAGCAGCGTGGACGGAATCTATGGCTACACCTTC. Protein: CASSVDGIYGYTF.